Listed below are T cell receptor beta chains from one sample, sequenced in a study of CD8+ T cells in alopecia areata. The protocol was immunoSEQ multiplex PCR, while the TCRdb copy is restricted to in-frame clones and leaves out a portion. The sample contains about 220,000 clones, 50% to 70% of which appear only once. Sequencing was performed on CD4+ T cells sorted from blood, taken at week 4, from a patient treated with tofacitinib. The origin of the receptors is a human donor with alopecia areata. CDR3s include the opening cysteine and the closing phenylalanine or tryptophan. A D gene is named only where the DNA matches it firmly. The listing skips clone size in some rows; elsewhere it reads once, few, many or a size class.

j_call,v_call,clone_size,cdr3_length,d_call,cdr3_nt,cdr3_aa
TRBJ2-7,TRBV6-6,.,14,.,TGTGCCAGCACCAGGCAGGGGCTCACCTACGAGCAGTACTTC,CASTRQGLTYEQYF
TRBJ2-2,TRBV11-2,.,16,TRBD2,TGTGCCAGCAGCCCAAGAGCGGGGGGGCGGACCGGGGAGCTGTTTTTT,CASSPRAGGRTGELFF
TRBJ1-6,TRBV13,few,14,.,TGTGCCAGCAGTGGAGTCCAGGTGAATTCACCCCTCCACTTT,CASSGVQVNSPLHF
TRBJ1-2,TRBV29-1,.,13,.,TGCAGCGTTGCCGGGGGGCGCGCCTATGGCTACACCTTC,CSVAGGRAYGYTF
TRBJ2-7,TRBV29-1,.,12,.,TGCAGCGTTATCGTGGGGAACTACGAGCAGTACTTC,CSVIVGNYEQYF
TRBJ1-1,TRBV5-1,.,13,.,TGCGCCAGCAGCATCACCCCTGCGGCTGAAGCTTTCTTT,CASSITPAAEAFF
TRBJ2-4,TRBV11-2,many,13,.,TGTGCCAGCAGCTTACAATCCAAAAACATTCAGTACTTC,CASSLQSKNIQYF
TRBJ2-2,TRBV4-3,many,19,TRBD2,TGCGCCAGCAGCCAGCAACCCAATAGCGGGGGGGCCGGTGGCGGGGAGCTGTTTTTT,CASSQQPNSGGAGGGELFF
TRBJ2-1,TRBV19,few,11,.,TGTGCCAGTAAGACCTTCAATGAGCAGTTCTTC,CASKTFNEQFF
TRBJ1-2,TRBV20-1,.,11,.,TGCAGTGCGAGCGGCGAATATGGCTACACCTTC,CSASGEYGYTF
TRBJ2-7,TRBV15,few,17,.,TGTGCCACCAGCAGAGCGACCGGGACCCATAGGGCGTACGAGCAGTACTTC,CATSRATGTHRAYEQYF
TRBJ2-5,TRBV15,.,16,TRBD1,TGTGCCACCAGCAGAGATCTGGACAGGCGAAAAGAGACCCAGTACTTC,CATSRDLDRRKETQYF
TRBJ2-3,TRBV7-9,.,13,.,TGTGCCAGCAGCTACAGGGAGGGAGATACGCAGTATTTT,CASSYREGDTQYF
TRBJ2-5,TRBV27,.,14,.,TGTGCCAGCAGTCCCCCAGGGTTAGGGGAGACCCAGTACTTC,CASSPPGLGETQYF
TRBJ1-1,TRBV6-6,few,15,.,TGTGCCAGCAGTTACGATGGGGACGGAGGCACTGAAGCTTTCTTT,CASSYDGDGGTEAFF
TRBJ1-2,TRBV30,.,15,.,TGTGCCTGGGGACAACGAGGAGCTGCTAACTATGGCTACACCTTC,CAWGQRGAANYGYTF
TRBJ1-2,TRBV10-3,.,12,.,TGTGCCATCAGTGTTGACAGCTATGGCTACACCTTC,CAISVDSYGYTF
TRBJ1-1,TRBV30,.,13,.,TGTGCCTGGAACATTGGACAGAACACTGAAGCTTTCTTT,CAWNIGQNTEAFF
TRBJ2-7,TRBV7-2,.,15,.,TGTGCCAGCAGCTTAATAGGGGACACATCCTACGAGCAGTACTTC,CASSLIGDTSYEQYF
TRBJ2-5,TRBV29-1,.,13,TRBD1,TGCAGCGTGGAGGGACAGGGGGAGGAGACCCAGTACTTC,CSVEGQGEETQYF
TRBJ1-5,TRBV7-2,.,12,.,TGTGCCAGCAGCTTGATTGATCAGCCCCAGCATTTT,CASSLIDQPQHF
TRBJ2-5,TRBV9,.,15,TRBD1,TGTGCCAGCAGCGTAGGGGGACAGGGAAAAGAGACCCAGTACTTC,CASSVGGQGKETQYF
TRBJ1-1,TRBV29-1,.,14,.,TGCAGCGTTCACCTTGTGGGGGGAGTCGCTGAAGCTTTCTTT,CSVHLVGGVAEAFF
TRBJ2-7,TRBV13,.,14,.,TGTGCCAGCAGCCTCCGGACCCGGATTCGCGAGCAGTACTTC,CASSLRTRIREQYF
TRBJ2-7,TRBV29-1,once,12,.,TGCAGCGTTGGTAGTAGCTCCTACGAGCAGTACTTC,CSVGSSSYEQYF
TRBJ1-2,TRBV30,.,9,.,TGTGCCTGCCGGGATGGCTACACCTTC,CACRDGYTF
TRBJ1-2,TRBV29-1,few,17,.,TGCAGCGTCAAAGCGACCGACGGGGACCATCGTGGGTATGGCTACACCTTC,CSVKATDGDHRGYGYTF
TRBJ2-7,TRBV2,.,11,.,TGTGCCAGCAGTGGAACCTACGAGCAGTACTTC,CASSGTYEQYF
TRBJ2-7,TRBV2,.,13,.,TGTGCCAGCAGTGATCCGGGGAGAAACGAGCAGTACTTC,CASSDPGRNEQYF
TRBJ1-2,TRBV5-1,.,13,.,TGCGCCAGCAGCTTGGAGTCAGGGAGTGGCTACACCTTC,CASSLESGSGYTF
TRBJ2-4,TRBV5-5,few,15,.,TGTGCCAGCAGCTTGGGGACGGGGGCAACAGGAATTGGGTACTTC,CASSLGTGATGIGYF
TRBJ2-5,TRBV5-1,.,15,TRBD2,TGCGCCAGCACCGGTCGAGCGGGGGTTCGGGAGACCCAGTACTTC,CASTGRAGVRETQYF
TRBJ2-2,TRBV30,.,13,.,TGTGCCTGGACAGGGACCAGGGTGGGGGAGCTGTTTTTT,CAWTGTRVGELFF
TRBJ1-1,TRBV9,many,15,.,TGTGCCAGCAGCCCCCGACAGGTGGCGAACACTGAAGCTTTCTTT,CASSPRQVANTEAFF
TRBJ1-4,TRBV2,.,14,TRBD1,TGTGCCAGCAGACCCGGACAGGGTTTTGAAAAACTGTTTTTT,CASRPGQGFEKLFF
TRBJ1-2,TRBV9,.,16,.,TGTGCCAGCAGCGTAGGAGGACACACAACTAACTATAGCTACACCTTC,CASSVGGHTTNYSYTF
TRBJ1-1,TRBV7-2,.,13,.,TGTGCCAGCAGCCTACAGCGTCGCGAGGTTGTATTCTTT,CASSLQRREVVFF
TRBJ1-1,TRBV29-1,.,12,.,TGCAGCGTCTACGGGACCGAGGCTGAAACTTTCTTT,CSVYGTEAETFF
TRBJ2-2,TRBV10-3,many,13,.,TGTGCCATCAGTGAGGGACAGTCCGGGGAGCTGTTTTTT,CAISEGQSGELFF
TRBJ1-1,TRBV5-1,.,14,TRBD1,TGCGCCAGCAGCCAGACAGGGTACAACACTGAAGCTTTCTTT,CASSQTGYNTEAFF
TRBJ2-3,TRBV2,.,13,TRBD1,TGTGCCAGCAGCCGCACAGGGGAAGGGACGCAGTATTTT,CASSRTGEGTQYF
TRBJ2-7,TRBV7-2,.,17,.,TGTGCCAGCAGCTTAGCGAATGGACAGAACTACCCCTACGAGCAGTACTTC,CASSLANGQNYPYEQYF
TRBJ1-1,TRBV11-2,few,13,.,TGTGCCAGCAGCTTACGGCCGGCTACTTCAGCTTTCTTT,CASSLRPATSAFF
TRBJ2-3,TRBV6-5,.,11,.,TGTGCCAGCAGGAGCACAGATACGCAGTATTTT,CASRSTDTQYF
TRBJ2-7,TRBV2,.,15,.,TGTGCCAGCAGCCCACGGGGGAGAGATAGCTACGAGCAGTACTTC,CASSPRGRDSYEQYF
TRBJ2-3,TRBV6-1,.,16,TRBD2,TGTGCCAGCAGTGGGATTAGCGGGGGGATCACAGATACGCAGTATTTT,CASSGISGGITDTQYF
TRBJ1-1,TRBV5-1,.,14,.,TGCGCCAGCAGCCCAGGACAGTCGTGGACTGAAGCTTTCTTT,CASSPGQSWTEAFF
TRBJ2-6,TRBV29-1,few,13,.,TGCAGCGTTGCCGAGACTGGGGCCAACGTCCTGACTTTC,CSVAETGANVLTF
TRBJ1-5,TRBV15,.,15,TRBD1,TGTGCCACCAGCAGAGATGGACAGGGCCATCAGCCCCAGCATTTT,CATSRDGQGHQPQHF
TRBJ1-6,TRBV5-1,.,14,TRBD1,TGCGCCAGCAGCGTCCGGGACAGAGAATCACCCCTCCACTTT,CASSVRDRESPLHF
TRBJ2-7,TRBV29-1,.,14,TRBD1,TGCAGCGTTGAAAAGGGGGCAGGGTCCGGCGAGCAGTACTTC,CSVEKGAGSGEQYF
TRBJ2-5,TRBV30,.,13,.,TGTGCCTGGAGTGTACAGGGTTTCGAGACCCAGTACTTC,CAWSVQGFETQYF
TRBJ1-2,TRBV5-1,.,14,.,TGCGCCAGCAGTTCCTGGACACCCTGGGAGGGCTACACCTTC,CASSSWTPWEGYTF